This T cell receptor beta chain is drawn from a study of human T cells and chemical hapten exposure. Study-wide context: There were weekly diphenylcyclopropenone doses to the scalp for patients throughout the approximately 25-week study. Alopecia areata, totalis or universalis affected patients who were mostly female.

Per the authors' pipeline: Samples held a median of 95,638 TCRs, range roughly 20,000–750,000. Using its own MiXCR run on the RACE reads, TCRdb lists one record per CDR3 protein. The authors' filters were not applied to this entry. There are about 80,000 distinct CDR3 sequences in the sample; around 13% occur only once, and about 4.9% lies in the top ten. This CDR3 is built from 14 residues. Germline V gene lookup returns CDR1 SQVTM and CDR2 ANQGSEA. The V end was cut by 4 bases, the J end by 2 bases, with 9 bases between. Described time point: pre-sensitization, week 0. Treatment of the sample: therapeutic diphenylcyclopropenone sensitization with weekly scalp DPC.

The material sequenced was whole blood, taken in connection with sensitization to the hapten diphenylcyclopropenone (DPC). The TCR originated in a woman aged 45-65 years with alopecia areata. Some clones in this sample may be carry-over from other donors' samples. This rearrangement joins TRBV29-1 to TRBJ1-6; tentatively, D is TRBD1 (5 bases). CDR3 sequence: CSVAAGPYNSPLHF. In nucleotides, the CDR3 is TGCAGCGTTGCAGCAGGGCCCTATAATTCACCCCTCCACTTT.